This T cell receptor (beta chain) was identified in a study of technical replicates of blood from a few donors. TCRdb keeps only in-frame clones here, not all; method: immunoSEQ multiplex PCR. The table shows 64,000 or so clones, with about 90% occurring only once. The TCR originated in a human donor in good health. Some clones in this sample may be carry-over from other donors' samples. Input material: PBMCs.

The CDR3 is CASSLTASRTVINYGYTF. In DNA form, the CDR3 reads TGTGCCAGCAGCTTAACCGCCTCCAGGACAGTGATTAACTATGGCTACACCTTC. The gene calls are TRBV7-2 and TRBJ1-2; maybe TRBD1 (6 bases). Trimming removed 2 bases at V and 1 base at J, with 20 bases between. Looked up from germline, CDR1 is SGHTA and CDR2 is FQGNSA. This CDR3 comprises 18 residues.